This T cell receptor beta chain was obtained from a study of blood T cell repertoires in COVID-19. There are 16 residues in the CDR3. The ends were cut back, 1 base at V and 5 bases at J, with 17 bases in the middle. The germline CDR1 and CDR2 sequences are SGHAT and FQNNGV. Measured with immunoSEQ multiplex PCR; TCRdb has only the in-frame clones, and not every one. The sample shows 400,000 to 550,000 clones, more than 85% of them seen only once. This chain uses TRBV11-2 with TRBJ1-1, with a weak D call TRBD1 (6 bases). Sample: peripheral blood. This clonotype was sampled from a woman aged 25-40 years with acute or convalescent COVID-19. CDR3 in amino acids: CASSLVGGGAATEAFF. CDR3 in DNA: TGTGCCAGCAGCTTAGTCGGTGGGGGGGCGGCGACTGAAGCTTTCTTT. Full variable domain (missing parts from reference TRBV11-2 and TRBJ1-1): EAGVAQSPRYKIIEKRQSVAFWCNPISGHATLYWYQQILGQGPKLLIQFQNNGVVDDSQLPKDRFSAERLKGVDSTLKIQPAKLEDSAVYLCASSLVGGGAATEAFFGQGTRLTVV.